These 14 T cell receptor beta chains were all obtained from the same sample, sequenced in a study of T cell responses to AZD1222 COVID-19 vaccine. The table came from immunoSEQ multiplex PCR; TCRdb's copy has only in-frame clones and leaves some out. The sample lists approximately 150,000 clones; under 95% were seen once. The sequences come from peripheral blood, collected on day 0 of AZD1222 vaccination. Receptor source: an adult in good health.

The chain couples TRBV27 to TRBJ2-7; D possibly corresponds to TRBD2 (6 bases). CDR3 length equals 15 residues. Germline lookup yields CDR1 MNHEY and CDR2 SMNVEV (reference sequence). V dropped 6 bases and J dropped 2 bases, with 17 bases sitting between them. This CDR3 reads CASSPVAGPTYEQYF. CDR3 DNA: TGTGCCAGCAGCCCCGTTGCGGGGCCAACCTACGAGCAGTACTTC.

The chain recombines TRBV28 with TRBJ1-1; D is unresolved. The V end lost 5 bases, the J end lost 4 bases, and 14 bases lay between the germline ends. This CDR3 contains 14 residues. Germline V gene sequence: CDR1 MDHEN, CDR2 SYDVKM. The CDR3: CASSPPGSPTEAFF. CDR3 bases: TGTGCCAGCAGTCCCCCAGGCAGTCCCACTGAAGCTTTCTTT.

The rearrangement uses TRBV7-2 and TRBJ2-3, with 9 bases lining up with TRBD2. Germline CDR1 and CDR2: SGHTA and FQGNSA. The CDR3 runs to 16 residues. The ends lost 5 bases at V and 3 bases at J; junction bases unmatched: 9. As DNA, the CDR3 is TGTGCCAGCAGCCTCGCGAAAGCGGGAGGAACAGATACGCAGTATTTT. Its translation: CASSLAKAGGTDTQYF.

The CDR3 DNA reads TGTGCCAGCAGCACCCGGACAGGGGGCAGTGAAAAACTGTTTTTT. This translates into CASSTRTGGSEKLFF. The chain has TRBV9 and TRBJ1-4; 11 positions match TRBD1. Germline V gives CDR1 SGDLS, CDR2 YYNGEE. V gave up 4 bases and J gave up 7 bases; unmatched junction bases: 6. The length of the CDR3 is 15 residues.

The CDR3 DNA sequence: TGTGCCAGCAGTTACCCCCTTAGGGGTGGCTACACCTTC. Translation: CASSYPLRGGYTF. The chain uses TRBV6-2 or TRBV6-3 and TRBJ1-2; D may be TRBD1 (5 bases). The CDR3 length is 13 residues. V was cut by 2 bases and J by 7 bases, with 11 bases left in between. Germline loops: CDR1 MNHEY, CDR2 SVGEGT.

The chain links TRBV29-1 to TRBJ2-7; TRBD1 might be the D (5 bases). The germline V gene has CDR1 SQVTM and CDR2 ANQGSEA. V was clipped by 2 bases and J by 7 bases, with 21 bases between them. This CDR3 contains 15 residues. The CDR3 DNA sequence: TGCAGCGTTGAAATGCCAGGGTTCTACCTGGGGGAGCAGTACTTC. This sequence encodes CSVEMPGFYLGEQYF.

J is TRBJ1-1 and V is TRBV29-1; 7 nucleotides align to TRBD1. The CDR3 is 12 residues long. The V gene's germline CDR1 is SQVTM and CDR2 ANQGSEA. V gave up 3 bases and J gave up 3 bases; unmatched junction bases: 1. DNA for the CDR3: TGCAGCGTTGACAGGGGGGACACTGAAGCTTTCTTT. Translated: CSVDRGDTEAFF.

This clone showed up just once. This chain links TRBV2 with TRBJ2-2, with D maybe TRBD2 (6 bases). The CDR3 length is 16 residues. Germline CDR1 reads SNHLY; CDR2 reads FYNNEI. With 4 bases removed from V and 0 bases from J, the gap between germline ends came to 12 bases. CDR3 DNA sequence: TGTGCCAGCAGTGCGCGCGGGGCTTCGAACACCGGGGAGCTGTTTTTT. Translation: CASSARGASNTGELFF. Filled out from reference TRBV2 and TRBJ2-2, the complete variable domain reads EPEVTQTPSHQVTQMGQEVILRCVPISNHLYFYWYRQILGQKVEFLVSFYNNEISEKSEIFDDQFSVERPDGSNFTLKIRSTKLEDSAMYFCASSARGASNTGELFFGEGSRLTVL.

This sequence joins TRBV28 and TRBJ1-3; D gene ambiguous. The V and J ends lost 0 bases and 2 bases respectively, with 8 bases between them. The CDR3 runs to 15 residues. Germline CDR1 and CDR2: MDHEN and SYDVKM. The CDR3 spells CASSLWRKTGNTIYF. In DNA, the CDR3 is TGTGCCAGCAGTTTATGGCGGAAAACTGGAAACACCATATATTTT.

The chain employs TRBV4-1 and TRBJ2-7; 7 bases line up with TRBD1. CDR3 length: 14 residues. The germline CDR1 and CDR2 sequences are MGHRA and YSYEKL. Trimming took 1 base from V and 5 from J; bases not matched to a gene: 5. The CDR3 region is CASSQGQGNHEQYF. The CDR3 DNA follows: TGCGCCAGCAGCCAAGGACAGGGAAACCACGAGCAGTACTTC.

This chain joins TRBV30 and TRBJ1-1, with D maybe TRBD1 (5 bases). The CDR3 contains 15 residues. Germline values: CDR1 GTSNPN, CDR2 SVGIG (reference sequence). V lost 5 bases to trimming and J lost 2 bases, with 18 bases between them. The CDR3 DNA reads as TGTGCCTGGTATTACCCGGGACTCAGAAACACTGAAGCTTTCTTT. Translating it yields CAWYYPGLRNTEAFF. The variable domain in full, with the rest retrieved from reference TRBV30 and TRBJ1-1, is SQTIHQWPATLVQPVGSPLSLECTVEGTSNPNLYWYRQAAGRGLQLLFYSVGIGQISSEVPQNLSASRPQDRQFILSSKKLLLSDSGFYLCAWYYPGLRNTEAFFGQGTRLTVV.

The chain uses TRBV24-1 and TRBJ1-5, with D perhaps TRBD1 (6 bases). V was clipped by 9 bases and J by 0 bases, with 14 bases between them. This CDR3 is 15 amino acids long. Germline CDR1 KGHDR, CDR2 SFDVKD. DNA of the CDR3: TGTGCCACCCACCATGGGGGGCATAGCAATCAGCCCCAGCATTTT. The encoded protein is CATHHGGHSNQPQHF.

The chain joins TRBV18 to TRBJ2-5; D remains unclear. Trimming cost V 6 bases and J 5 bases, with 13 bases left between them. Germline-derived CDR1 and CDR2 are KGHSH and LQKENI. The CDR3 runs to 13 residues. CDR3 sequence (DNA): TGTGCCAGCTCCCCAGATATGGCGGAGACCCAGTACTTC. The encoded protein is CASSPDMAETQYF. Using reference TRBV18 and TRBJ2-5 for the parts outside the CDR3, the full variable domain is NAGVMQNPRHLVRRRGQEARLRCSPMKGHSHVYWYRQLPEEGLKFMVYLQKENIIDESGMPKERFSAEFPKEGPSILRIQQVVRGDSAAYFCASSPDMAETQYFGPGTRLLVL.

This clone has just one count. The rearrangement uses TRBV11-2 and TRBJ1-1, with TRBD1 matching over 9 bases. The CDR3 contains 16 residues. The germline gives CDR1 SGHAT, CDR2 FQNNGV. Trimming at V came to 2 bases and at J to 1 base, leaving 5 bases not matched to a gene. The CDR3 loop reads CASSLFGQGWNTEAFF. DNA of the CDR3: TGTGCCAGCAGCTTATTTGGACAGGGGTGGAACACTGAAGCTTTCTTT. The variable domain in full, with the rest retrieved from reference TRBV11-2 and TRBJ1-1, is EAGVAQSPRYKIIEKRQSVAFWCNPISGHATLYWYQQILGQGPKLLIQFQNNGVVDDSQLPKDRFSAERLKGVDSTLKIQPAKLEDSAVYLCASSLFGQGWNTEAFFGQGTRLTVV.